This TCR beta chain was identified during a study of a mutant IDH1 vaccine in newly diagnosed glioma. Study as a whole: The first vaccination came 4-6 weeks after radiotherapy alone, or with temozolomide cycles. Patients were pretreated with radiotherapy, temozolomide, or both, mostly both.

About this clone itself: The antigen remains undetermined.

Overall study results and limits: Pseudoprogression showed no apparent link to changes in top peripheral T cell clonotypes. Vaccine-induced immune responses were detected in roughly 93% of patients.

Some clones are missing from TCRdb's copy, which holds only in-frame ones; the method was immunoSEQ multiplex PCR. The data contain more than 35,000 clones, roughly 70% of them singletons. Regarding time point: week 47, end of study. Alongside topical imiquimod, each dose of vaccine comprised 300 ug of mutant IDH1 20-mer peptide. The clonotype comes from a man aged 35-49 years with glioma. The sequences come from PBMCs, collected from a glioma patient whose treatment included an IDH1 peptide vaccine.

In DNA form, the CDR3 reads TGTGCCAGCACCCAGGATAGCGGCTCCTACGAGCAGTACTTC. Protein: CASTQDSGSYEQYF. The chain links TRBV6-5 to TRBJ2-7; maybe TRBD2 (6 bases). Germline V gene sequence: CDR1 MNHEY, CDR2 SVGAGI. V was trimmed by 7 bases and J by 0 bases, leaving 13 bases between them. The CDR3 is 14 amino acids.